These T cell receptor beta chains were read from a single sample in a study of CD4 and CD8 cells across lung adenocarcinoma regions. TCRdb redid the calling of the PCR reads with MiXCR, one entry per CDR3 protein. The sample lists 12,000 to 15,000 distinct CDR3 sequences, roughly 45% occurring once. The sequenced material came from CD4+ T cells from the center of a lung tumor. All receptors derive from a male donor with lung adenocarcinoma. The CD4 and CD8 labels of this study may be unreliable. Both conserved end residues are part of each CDR3. D genes are given only for firm matches. Only some rows state a clone size, as once, few, many or a class for expanded clones.

v_call	j_call	clone_size	d_call	cdr3_nt	cdr3_aa
TRBV6-1	TRBJ2-4	.	TRBD1	TGTGCCAGCATCGAGGTTCCAGGGGGTAAAAACATTCAGTACTTC	CASIEVPGGKNIQYF
TRBV7-2	TRBJ2-1	few	TRBD2	TGTGCCAGCCGGATTAGTAGCGGGAGGGATGAGCAGTTCTTC	CASRISSGRDEQFF
TRBV6-1	TRBJ2-3	medium-sized	TRBD2	TGTGCCAGCAGCCCCTTCCGGACTAGCGGGAGCACAGATACGCAGTATTTT	CASSPFRTSGSTDTQYF
TRBV9	TRBJ2-5	many	TRBD1	TGTGCCAGCAGCGCCGGGACAGAAGAGACCCAGTACTTC	CASSAGTEETQYF
TRBV10-3	TRBJ2-7	medium-sized	TRBD2	TGTGCCATCAGAGAAAGCGGGGGGACCTACGAGCAGTACTTC	CAIRESGGTYEQYF
TRBV7-2	TRBJ2-4	many	.	TGTGCCAGCACGAAGGGTAGCGGTAACATTCAGTACTTC	CASTKGSGNIQYF
TRBV4-2	TRBJ1-1	.	TRBD1	TGTGCCAGCAGCCAGCAGGGGGCTGGAGACACTGAAGCTTTCTTT	CASSQQGAGDTEAFF
TRBV7-2	TRBJ2-1	few	TRBD2	TGTGCCAGCAGCTCGAAGCGGGGGGATACCTACAATGAGCAGTTCTTC	CASSSKRGDTYNEQFF
TRBV6-4	TRBJ2-3	.	.	TGTGCCAGCGGTGCCGCCGAGGGGTGTGACCCAGAGACCCAGTATTTC	CASGAAEGCDPETQYF
TRBV6-1	TRBJ2-5	many	.	TGTGCCAGCAGTGAAGCGACGGCTCAAGAGACCCAGTACTTC	CASSEATAQETQYF
TRBV10-1	TRBJ2-3	.	TRBD2	TGCGCCAGCAGTGACCCGGGACTAGCGGGAGGAGGAGAGACCCAGTATTTT	CASSDPGLAGGGETQYF
TRBV2	TRBJ2-5	.	TRBD2	TGTGCCAGCAGACTAGCGGGATATGAGACCCAGTACTTC	CASRLAGYETQYF